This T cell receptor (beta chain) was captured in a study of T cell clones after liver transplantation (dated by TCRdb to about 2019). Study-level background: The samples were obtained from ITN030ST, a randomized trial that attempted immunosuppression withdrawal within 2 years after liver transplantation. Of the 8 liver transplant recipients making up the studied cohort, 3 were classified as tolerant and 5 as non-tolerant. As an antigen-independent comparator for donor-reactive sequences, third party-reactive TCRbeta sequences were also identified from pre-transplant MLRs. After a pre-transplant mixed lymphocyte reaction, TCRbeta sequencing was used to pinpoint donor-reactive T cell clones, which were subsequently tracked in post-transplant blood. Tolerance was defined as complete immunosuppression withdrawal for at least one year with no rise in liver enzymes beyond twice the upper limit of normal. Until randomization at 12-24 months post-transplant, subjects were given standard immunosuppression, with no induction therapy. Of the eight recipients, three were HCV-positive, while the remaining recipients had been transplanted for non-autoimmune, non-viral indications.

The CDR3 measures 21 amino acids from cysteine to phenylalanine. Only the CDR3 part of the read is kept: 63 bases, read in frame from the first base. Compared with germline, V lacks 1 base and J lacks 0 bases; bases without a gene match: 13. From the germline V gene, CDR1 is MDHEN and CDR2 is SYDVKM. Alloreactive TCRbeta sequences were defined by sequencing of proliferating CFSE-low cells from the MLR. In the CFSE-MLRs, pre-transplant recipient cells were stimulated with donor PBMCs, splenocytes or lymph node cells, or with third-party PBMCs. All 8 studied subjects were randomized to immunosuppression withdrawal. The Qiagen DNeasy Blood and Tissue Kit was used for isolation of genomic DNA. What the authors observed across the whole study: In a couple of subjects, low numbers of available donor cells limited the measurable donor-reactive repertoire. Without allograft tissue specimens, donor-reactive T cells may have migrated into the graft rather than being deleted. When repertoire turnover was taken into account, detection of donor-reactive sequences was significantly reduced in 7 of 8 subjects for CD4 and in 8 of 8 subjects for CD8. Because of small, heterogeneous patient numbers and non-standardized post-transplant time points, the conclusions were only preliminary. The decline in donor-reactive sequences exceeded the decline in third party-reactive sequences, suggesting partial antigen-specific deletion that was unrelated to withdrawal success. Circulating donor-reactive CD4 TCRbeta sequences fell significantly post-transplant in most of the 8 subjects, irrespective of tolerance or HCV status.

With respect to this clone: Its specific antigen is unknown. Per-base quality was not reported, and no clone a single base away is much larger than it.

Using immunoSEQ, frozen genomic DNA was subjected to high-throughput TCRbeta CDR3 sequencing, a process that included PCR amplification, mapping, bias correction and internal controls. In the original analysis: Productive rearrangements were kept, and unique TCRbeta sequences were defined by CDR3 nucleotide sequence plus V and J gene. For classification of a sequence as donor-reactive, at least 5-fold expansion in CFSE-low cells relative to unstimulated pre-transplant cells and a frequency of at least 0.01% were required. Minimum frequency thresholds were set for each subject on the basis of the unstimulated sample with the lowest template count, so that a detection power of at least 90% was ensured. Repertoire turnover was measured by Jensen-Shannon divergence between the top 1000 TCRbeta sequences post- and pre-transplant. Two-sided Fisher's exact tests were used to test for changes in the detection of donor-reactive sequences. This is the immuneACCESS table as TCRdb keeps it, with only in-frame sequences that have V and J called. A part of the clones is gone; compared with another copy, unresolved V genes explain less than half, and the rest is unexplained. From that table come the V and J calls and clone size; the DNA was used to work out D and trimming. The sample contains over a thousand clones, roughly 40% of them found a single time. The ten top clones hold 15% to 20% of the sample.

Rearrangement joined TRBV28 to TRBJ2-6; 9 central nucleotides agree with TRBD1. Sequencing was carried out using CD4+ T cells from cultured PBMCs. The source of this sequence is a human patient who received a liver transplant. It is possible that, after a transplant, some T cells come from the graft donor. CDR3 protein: CASSLYPGTGRLLSGANVLTF. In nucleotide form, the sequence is TGTGCCAGCAGTTTATACCCCGGGACAGGGAGACTCCTCTCTGGGGCCAACGTCCTGACTTTC.